The T cell receptor (beta chain) described here comes from a study of T-cell memory formation after mild COVID-19. Overall study context: Clusters of TCRs were largely donor specific.

This clonotype came up a few times. As yet, its antigen is unknown. TCRdb reprocessed the 5' RACE reads via MiXCR and lists one record per CDR3 protein. In the table there are 75,000 to 90,000 distinct CDR3 sequences, around 13% of which are singletons. General study findings and limits: Clones shrinking between day 15 and 85 showed a balanced CD4/CD8 split, and those that grew later tilted toward CD4+. Pre-infection memory harbored some responding clones, suggesting cross-reactive memory joined.

The germline V gene encodes CDR1 SGDLS and CDR2 YYNGEE. The CDR3 has 15 residues. Germline trimming cut 0 bases from V and 4 bases from J; bases unmatched to any gene: 6. This clonotype was sampled from an adult woman who had mild COVID-19 (a few samples of this study predate the infection). Cell type and time point are not known. Sequencing used PBMCs or a T cell subset sorted from them (not recorded which). V usage is TRBV9 and J usage is TRBJ2-7; 8 bases are shared with TRBD1. CDR3 sequence: CASSVASGGMYEQYF. DNA for the CDR3: TGTGCCAGCAGCGTAGCGTCAGGGGGCATGTACGAGCAGTACTTC.